This T cell receptor (beta chain) was identified during a study of blood T cell repertoires in COVID-19 (TCRdb year 2020). At the level of the whole study: Samples from collaborators originated in the United States, Italy and Spain and spanned both the acute and convalescent phases of COVID-19. The prospective study material was composed of cDNA or gDNA derived from T cells, B-cell-depleted T cells, or PBMCs. The dataset comprised deeply sampled blood TCRbeta repertoires from subjects exposed to, actively infected with, or recovered from COVID-19. A freely available public database, intended as a resource for researchers studying the immune response to SARS-CoV-2, is where the repertoires were released. Samples came from the ongoing ImmuneRACE study (first 160 participants) plus 1,254 subjects from 6 global collaborators. The sample metadata nearly always contained a de-identified subject ID, COVID-19 status, age in years and sex. Where available, HLA class I and class II types were taken from metadata supplied by the sample provider and were not determined by assay-based typing.

In the prospective study, participants were roughly 18 to 100 years old, resided in about two dozen geographic areas of the United States, and were enrolled through a virtual design. Cohort assignment in the prospective study relied on participant-reported clinical history from a screening survey and a study questionnaire. Recovered participants in ImmuneRACE Cohort 3 were defined as having two consecutive negative NP/OP PCR tests, clearance from a healthcare professional, or resolution of symptoms. In the prospective study, mobile phlebotomists collected whole blood, serum and a nasopharyngeal or oropharyngeal swab from each participant. Prospective study participants could optionally give additional blood draws and questionnaires over a roughly 2-month period. Prospective study blood samples were shipped either frozen or at room temperature before DNA extraction. What the authors observed across the whole study: How much clinical and demographic metadata was included differed by source and by participant, and the metadata was provided uncurated.

In the case of this clone: The clone's antigen remains unknown. There are no base qualities to consult, and no much larger clone falls within one base.

TCRbeta CDR3 regions were amplified from genomic DNA using the immunoSEQ Assay, a bias-controlled multiplex PCR. The original methods were these. The number of nucleated cells in each sample was estimated by amplification of reference gene primers within the assay. To quantify the absolute abundance of each unique TCRbeta CDR3 rearrangement, sequence reads were collapsed and filtered. For each sample, productive Simpson clonality was calculated as the square root of Simpson's diversity index across productive rearrangements. This immuneACCESS table, as held by TCRdb, lists in-frame sequences with V and J called but not all clones. Of the missing ones, under half trace to an unresolved V gene in checked studies; the others have no known cause. V, J and clone size are taken as reported in that table, and D and trimming were inferred from the DNA itself. A total of about 370,000 clones appear in this sample, more than 80% of them only once. The top ten clones comprise roughly 0.99% of the sample.

CDR1 MNHEY and CDR2 SVGAGI were looked up in the germline V gene. Between the V and J ends, shortened by 5 bases and 4 bases respectively, the junction contains 14 bases. Counted from cysteine to phenylalanine, this CDR3 has 14 amino acids. Only the CDR3 part of the read is kept: 42 bases, read in frame from the first base. The TCR was taken from a man younger than 35 who had recovered from COVID-19. The V and J genes are TRBV6-5 and TRBJ1-1, with the D gene too uncertain to name. The sample consisted of PBMCs or T cells enriched from blood (not recorded which). The CDR3 in this case is CASSLFGGGTEAFF. Read as DNA, the sequence is TGTGCCAGCAGTCTATTCGGTGGCGGCACTGAAGCTTTCTTT.